Presented here are 2 T cell receptor beta chains from one specimen sequenced in a study of blood T cell repertoires in COVID-19. The data were produced by immunoSEQ multiplex PCR, yet TCRdb's version contains in-frame clones alone and is incomplete. The sample shows about 95,000 clones, around 81% of them seen only once. The sample was peripheral blood. Receptor source: a man older than 75 with COVID-19, enrolled during active disease.

This chain joins TRBV28 and TRBJ1-2; D gene uncertain. The CDR3 covers 15 residues. V lost 3 bases, J lost 5 bases, and 16 bases lay in between. Germline lookup yields CDR1 MDHEN and CDR2 SYDVKM. Written as DNA, the CDR3 is TGTGCCAGCAGTTTTGAGGCCGTGGCGGGGTATGGCTACACCTTC. This encodes CASSFEAVAGYGYTF.

This rearrangement joins TRBV19 to TRBJ2-1; 7 bases match TRBD1. The germline gives CDR1 LNHDA, CDR2 SQIVND (reference sequence). Trimming removed 3 bases from V and 10 bases from J; junction bases left unmatched: 3. This CDR3 has 12 residues. CDR3 sequence: CASSIGQAEQFF. The CDR3, as DNA: TGTGCCAGTAGTATCGGACAGGCAGAGCAGTTCTTC.